This entry concerns a single T cell receptor beta chain. In its sample, this clonotype was seen a few times. Its antigen remains undetermined. No per-base quality is available; no much larger clone lies one base away. The CDR3 covers 15 residues, taking in both the cysteine and the phenylalanine. Only CDR3 DNA remains: 45 bases, in frame from the first base. Relative to germline, V is 0 bases shorter and J is 3 bases shorter, with 15 bases between their ends. CDR1 SQVTM and CDR2 ANQGSEA were looked up in the germline V gene. These data belong to a study of molecular identifiers for immune sequencing clone quantification (dated by TCRdb to the late 2010s). As for the study more broadly: For a replicate experiment, RNA from approximately 20,000 or 100,000 naive CD8 T cells was divided into five aliquots, and four of the five aliquots were sequenced. CD8 T cells were used in a methods study to benchmark molecular-identifier clustering-based TCR repertoire sequencing (MIDCIRS) and TCR RNA copy counting.

Here is what the overall study found, with its caveats: When barcode sub-clustering was omitted, TCR diversity was inflated by chimeric consensus sequences, with chimeras reaching as high as 47%. Identical TCR molecules sharing a barcode could cause highly expanded clone sizes to be underestimated. In CMV-specific effector cells, clones with more than 20 RNA copies accounted for over 97% of molecules, whereas in naive cells such clones accounted for under 1%. The naive libraries included spiked-in Jurkat TCR RNA (10 copies' worth), and this Jurkat TCR RNA is not part of the donor repertoire. A single cell's worth of spiked-in Jurkat TCR RNA was reported detectable even among some 920,000 naive CD8 T cells. Modeling indicated around 3.2 TCR RNA copies recovered per cell, compared with 7.5 to 10 by digital PCR, which implies a capture efficiency of approximately 30%.

Libraries of naive CD8 T cells were built from approximately 20,000 to 1,000,000 sorted cells, with 10%, 30% or 50% of the purified RNA used. Naive CD8 T cells, defined as CD8+CD4-CCR7+CD45RA+, were FACS-sorted into RLT Plus buffer on a BD FACSAria II. To test detection sensitivity, Jurkat RNA equal to ten TCR copies was added to samples of roughly 19,000-1,100,000 naive CD8 T cells. Enrichment of CD8 T cells was done with RosetteSep CD8+ T Cell Enrichment Cocktail plus Ficoll-Paque, and ACK red cell lysis came afterward. Libraries came from PCR. For sequencing, an Illumina HiSeq 4000 was employed. Bulk TCR libraries were generated as previously described, with the TCR primers listed in Table S5 used. The Qiagen AllPrep DNA/RNA kit was used to purify total RNA. Before analysis, reads from multiple sequencing runs of the same library were pooled. The authors' analysis ran thus. Reads were retained only if the reads had an exact TCR constant sequence, and the retained reads were trimmed to 150 nt and grouped according to their 12-nt molecular barcodes. Within each barcode group, reads were sub-clustered at a 15% Levenshtein threshold, and quality-weighted consensus sequences were built per RNA molecule. Non-functional sequences were discarded, and so were lower-count sequences lying one edit away from another sequence. Based on a fit of two negative binomial distributions, barcode sub-clusters having less than 20% of the maximum read count were discarded. TCRdb reworked the public reads: Q25 trimming with fastp, MiXCR clone assembly, productive beta chains retained. When rows share a CDR3 protein, they turn into one entry using the most common DNA and genes. These V and J calls originate from TCRdb's pipeline instead of the authors' own analysis. In all, the sample holds more than 450,000 distinct CDR3 sequences, and roughly a fifth of those were seen once. The top ten clonotypes cover around 0.86% of the sample.

This sequence uses TRBV29-1 and TRBJ2-7, with the D gene not confidently named. Sequenced sample: naive CD8+ T cells from blood, with Jurkat cell RNA spiked in. The label giving this sample's cell subset or site can be read as: FACS-sorted CD8+CD4-CCR7+CD45RA+ naive T cells. This TCR was recovered from a human donor in good health. Some libraries in this study had Jurkat cell RNA spiked in. The DNA reads TGCAGCGTTGAAGAGTTAGGTAGGGAAGGCTACGAGCAGTACTTC. This codes for CSVEELGREGYEQYF.